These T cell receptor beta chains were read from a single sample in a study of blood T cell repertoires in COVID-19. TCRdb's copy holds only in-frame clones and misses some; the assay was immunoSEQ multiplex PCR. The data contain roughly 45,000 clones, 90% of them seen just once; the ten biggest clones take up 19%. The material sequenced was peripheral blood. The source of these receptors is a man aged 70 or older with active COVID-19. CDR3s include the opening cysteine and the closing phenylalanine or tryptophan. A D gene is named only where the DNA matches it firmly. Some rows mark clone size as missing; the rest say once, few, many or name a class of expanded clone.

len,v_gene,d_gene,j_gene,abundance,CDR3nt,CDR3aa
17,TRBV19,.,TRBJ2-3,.,TGTGCCAGTAGTATAGTGGGGGGACGGGGAAGCACAGATACGCAGTATTTT,CASSIVGGRGSTDTQYF
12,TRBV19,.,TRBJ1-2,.,TGTGCCAGTAGCTGGCAAAGCTATGGCTACACCTTC,CASSWQSYGYTF
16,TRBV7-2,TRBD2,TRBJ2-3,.,TGTGCCAGCAGCTCCCGACTAGCGGGTGCCTCAGATACGCAGTATTTT,CASSSRLAGASDTQYF
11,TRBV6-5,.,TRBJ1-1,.,TGTGCCAGCAGGGCAGGAATCGAAGCTTTCTTT,CASRAGIEAFF
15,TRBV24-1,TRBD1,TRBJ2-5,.,TGTGCCACCAGTGAGTCCGGGACAGCAATCGAGACCCAGTACTTC,CATSESGTAIETQYF
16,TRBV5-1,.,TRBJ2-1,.,TGCGCCAGCAGCTTGGCCTCTTCAGGGGTCTACAATGAGCAGTTCTTC,CASSLASSGVYNEQFF
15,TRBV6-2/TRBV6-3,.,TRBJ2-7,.,TGTGCCAGCAGTTACGGGGAGCTCATTACCTACGAGCAGTACTTC,CASSYGELITYEQYF
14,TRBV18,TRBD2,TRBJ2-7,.,TGTGCCAGCTCACCCGGGACTAGCAACTACGAGCAGTACTTC,CASSPGTSNYEQYF
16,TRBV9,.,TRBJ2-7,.,TGTGCCAGCAGCGTAGGGACTCTTTCCGCTCGCAACGAGCAGTACTTC,CASSVGTLSARNEQYF
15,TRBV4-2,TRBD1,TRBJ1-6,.,TGTGCCAGCAGCCAAGAACCGGGACAGGGTTCACCCCTCCACTTT,CASSQEPGQGSPLHF
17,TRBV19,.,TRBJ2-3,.,TGTGCCAGTAGTATTCCATCGCTGATAACTAGCACAGATACGCAGTATTTT,CASSIPSLITSTDTQYF
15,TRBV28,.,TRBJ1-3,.,TGTGCCAGCAGTCCAACAGGGTTTTCAGGAAACACCATATATTTT,CASSPTGFSGNTIYF
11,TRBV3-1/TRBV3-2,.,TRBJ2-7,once,TGTGCCAGCAGCCGCCAGGGCGAGCAGTACTTC,CASSRQGEQYF
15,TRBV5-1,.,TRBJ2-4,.,TGCGCCAGCAGCCTGGGCGGGACGGAAAAAAACATTCAGTACTTC,CASSLGGTEKNIQYF
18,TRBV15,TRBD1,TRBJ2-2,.,TGTGCCACCAGCAGAGAAGGGGACAGGGGGCGAGACACCGGGGAGCTGTTTTTT,CATSREGDRGRDTGELFF